The clone carrying this T cell receptor beta chain was seen only once. These data belong to a study of blood T cell repertoires in COVID-19. In the original processing: Nucleated cell number was recorded as an estimate derived from reference gene primer amplification. The table came from immunoSEQ multiplex PCR; TCRdb's copy has only in-frame clones and leaves some out. V and J calls and clone size follow that table, whereas D and trimming were derived from the DNA. The sample yields roughly 190,000 clones, roughly four fifths seen once. CDR1 is KGHSH and CDR2 is LQKENI in the germline V gene. The trim removed 0 bases at V and 6 bases at J, leaving 8 bases unmatched. The CDR3 is 16 residues long.

The rearrangement links TRBV18 to TRBJ2-1, with 7 nucleotides matching TRBD2. This receptor was identified in a woman aged 45-65 years with acute or convalescent COVID-19. Sequencing was performed on peripheral blood. CDR3 nucleotide sequence: TGTGCCAGCTCACCACCGGGGAGACTAGCTGGCAATGAGCAGTTCTTC. Translating gives CASSPPGRLAGNEQFF.